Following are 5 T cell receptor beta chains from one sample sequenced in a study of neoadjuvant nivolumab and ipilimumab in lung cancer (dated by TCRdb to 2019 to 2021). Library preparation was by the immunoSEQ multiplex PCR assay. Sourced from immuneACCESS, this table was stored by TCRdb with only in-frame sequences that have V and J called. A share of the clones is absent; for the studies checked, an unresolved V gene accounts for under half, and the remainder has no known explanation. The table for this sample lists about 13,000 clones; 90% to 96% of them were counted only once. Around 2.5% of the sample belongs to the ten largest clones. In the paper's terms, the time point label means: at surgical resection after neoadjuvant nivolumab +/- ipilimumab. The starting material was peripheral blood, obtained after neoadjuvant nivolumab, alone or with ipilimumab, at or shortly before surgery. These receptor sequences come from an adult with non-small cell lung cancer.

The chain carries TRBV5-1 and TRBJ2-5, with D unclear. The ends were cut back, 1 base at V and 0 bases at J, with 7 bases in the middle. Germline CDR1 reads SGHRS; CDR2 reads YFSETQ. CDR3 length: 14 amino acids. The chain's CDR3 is CASSLSSDQETQYF. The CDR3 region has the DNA TGCGCCAGCAGCTTGTCTTCTGACCAAGAGACCCAGTACTTC.

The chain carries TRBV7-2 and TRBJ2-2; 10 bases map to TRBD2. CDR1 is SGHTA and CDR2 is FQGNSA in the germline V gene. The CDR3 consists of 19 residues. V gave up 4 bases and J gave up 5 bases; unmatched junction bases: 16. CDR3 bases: TGTGCCAGCAGCTCCACCATCCGGCTAGCGGGAGATCGAACCGGGGAGCTGTTTTTT. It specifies CASSSTIRLAGDRTGELFF.

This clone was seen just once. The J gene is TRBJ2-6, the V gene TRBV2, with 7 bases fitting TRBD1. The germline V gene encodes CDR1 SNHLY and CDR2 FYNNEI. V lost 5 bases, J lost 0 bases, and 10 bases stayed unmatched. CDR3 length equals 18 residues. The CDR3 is CASSSRGQTSSGANVLTF. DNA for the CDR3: TGTGCCAGCAGTTCGAGGGGACAGACGAGCTCTGGGGCCAACGTCCTGACTTTC.

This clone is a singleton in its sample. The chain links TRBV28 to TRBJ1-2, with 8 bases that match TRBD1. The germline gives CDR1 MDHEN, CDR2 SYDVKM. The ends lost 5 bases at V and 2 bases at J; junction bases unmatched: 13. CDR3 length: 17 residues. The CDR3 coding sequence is TGTGCCAGCAGTGGCCACTCGCTTTGGACAGGGAACTATGGCTACACCTTC. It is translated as CASSGHSLWTGNYGYTF.

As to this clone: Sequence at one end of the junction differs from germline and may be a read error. This CDR3 is CASSPKTGIAF. The CDR3 DNA reads as TGTGCCAGCAGCCCCAAAACAGGAATAGCCTTC. J is TRBJ1-2 and V is TRBV14, with D possibly TRBD1 on 5 matching bases. CDR3 length equals 11 residues. CDR1 and CDR2 from the germline V gene are SGHDN and FVKESK.